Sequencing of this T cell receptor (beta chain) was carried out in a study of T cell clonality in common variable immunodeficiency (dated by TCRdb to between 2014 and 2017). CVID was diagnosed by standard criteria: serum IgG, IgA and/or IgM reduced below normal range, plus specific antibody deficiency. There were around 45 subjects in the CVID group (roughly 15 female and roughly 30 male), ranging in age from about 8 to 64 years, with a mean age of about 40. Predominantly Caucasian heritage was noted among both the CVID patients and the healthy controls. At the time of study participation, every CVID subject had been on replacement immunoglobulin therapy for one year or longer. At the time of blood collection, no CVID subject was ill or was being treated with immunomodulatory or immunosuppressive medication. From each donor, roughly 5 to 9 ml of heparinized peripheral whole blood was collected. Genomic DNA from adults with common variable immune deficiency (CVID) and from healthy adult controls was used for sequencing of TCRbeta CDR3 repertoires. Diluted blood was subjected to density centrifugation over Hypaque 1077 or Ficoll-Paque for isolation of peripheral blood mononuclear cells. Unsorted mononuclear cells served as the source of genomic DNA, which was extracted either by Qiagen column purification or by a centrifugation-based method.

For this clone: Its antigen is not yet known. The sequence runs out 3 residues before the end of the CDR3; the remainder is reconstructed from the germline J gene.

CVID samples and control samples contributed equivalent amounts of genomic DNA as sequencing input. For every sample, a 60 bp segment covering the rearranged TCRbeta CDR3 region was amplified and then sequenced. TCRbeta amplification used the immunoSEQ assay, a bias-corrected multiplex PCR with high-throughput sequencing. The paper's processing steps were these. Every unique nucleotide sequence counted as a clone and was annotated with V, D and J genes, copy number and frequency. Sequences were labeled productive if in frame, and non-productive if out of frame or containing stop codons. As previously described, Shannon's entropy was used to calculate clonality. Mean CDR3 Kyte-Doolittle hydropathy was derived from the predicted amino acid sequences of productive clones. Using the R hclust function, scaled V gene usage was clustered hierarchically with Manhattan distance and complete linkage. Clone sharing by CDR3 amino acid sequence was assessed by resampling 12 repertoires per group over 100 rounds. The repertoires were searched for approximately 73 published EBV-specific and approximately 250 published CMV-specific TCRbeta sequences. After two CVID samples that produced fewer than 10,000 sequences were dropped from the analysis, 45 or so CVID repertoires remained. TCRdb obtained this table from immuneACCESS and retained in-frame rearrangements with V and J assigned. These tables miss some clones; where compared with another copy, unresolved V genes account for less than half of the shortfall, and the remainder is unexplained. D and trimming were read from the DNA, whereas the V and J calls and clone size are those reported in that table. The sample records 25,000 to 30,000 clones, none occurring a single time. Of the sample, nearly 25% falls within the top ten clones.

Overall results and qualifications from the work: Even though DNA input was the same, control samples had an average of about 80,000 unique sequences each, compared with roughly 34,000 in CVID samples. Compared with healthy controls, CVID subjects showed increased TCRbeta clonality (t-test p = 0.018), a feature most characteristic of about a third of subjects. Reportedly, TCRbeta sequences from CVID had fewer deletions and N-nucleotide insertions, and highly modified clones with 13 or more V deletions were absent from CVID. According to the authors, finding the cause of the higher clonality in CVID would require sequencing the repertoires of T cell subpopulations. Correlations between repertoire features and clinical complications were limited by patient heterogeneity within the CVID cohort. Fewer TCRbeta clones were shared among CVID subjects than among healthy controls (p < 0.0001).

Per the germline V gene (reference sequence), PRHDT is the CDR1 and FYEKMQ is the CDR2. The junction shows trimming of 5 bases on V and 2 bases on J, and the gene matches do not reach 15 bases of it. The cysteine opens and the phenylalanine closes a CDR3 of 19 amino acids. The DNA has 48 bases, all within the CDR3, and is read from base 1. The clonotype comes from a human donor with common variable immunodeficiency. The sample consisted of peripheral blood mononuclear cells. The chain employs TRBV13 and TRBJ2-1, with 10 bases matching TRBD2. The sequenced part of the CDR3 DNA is TGTGCCAGCAGCCAATTAAGTGATAGCGGGGGGCATACCTACAATGAG. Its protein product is CASSQLSDSGGHTYNE. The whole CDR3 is CASSQLSDSGGHTYNEQFF.